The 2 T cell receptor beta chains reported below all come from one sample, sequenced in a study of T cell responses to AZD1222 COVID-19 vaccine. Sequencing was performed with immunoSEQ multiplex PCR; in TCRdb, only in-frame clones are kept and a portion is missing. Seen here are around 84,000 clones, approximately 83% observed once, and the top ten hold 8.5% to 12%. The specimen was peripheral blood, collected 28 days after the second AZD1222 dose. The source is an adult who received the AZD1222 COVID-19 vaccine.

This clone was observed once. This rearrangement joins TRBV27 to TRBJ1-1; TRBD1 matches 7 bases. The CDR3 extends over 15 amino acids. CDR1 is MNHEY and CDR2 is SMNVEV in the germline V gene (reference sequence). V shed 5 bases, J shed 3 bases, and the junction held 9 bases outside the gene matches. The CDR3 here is CASSVDRVVYTEAFF. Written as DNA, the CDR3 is TGTGCCAGCAGTGTAGACAGGGTAGTGTACACTGAAGCTTTCTTT.

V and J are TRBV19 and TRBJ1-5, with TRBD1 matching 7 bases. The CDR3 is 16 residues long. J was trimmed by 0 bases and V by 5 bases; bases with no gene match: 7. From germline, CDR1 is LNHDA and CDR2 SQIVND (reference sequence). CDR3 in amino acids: CASSSRQGNSNQPQHF. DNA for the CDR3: TGTGCCAGTAGTTCGCGACAGGGCAATAGCAATCAGCCCCAGCATTTT.